This TCR beta chain was captured in a study of vaccination and CD4 T cells after COVID-19. About the study: Convalescent participants consisted of six males and four females, two being Hispanic. SARS-CoV-2, HCoV-NL63, HCoV-OC43 and HCoV-229E supplied the overlapping spike peptides used to stimulate cells.

Treatment indicated: roughly ten-day PBMC culture with coronavirus spike peptide pools or control peptides (ViraFEST assay). The unexposed donor's CD4+ T cells were collected before the COVID-19 pandemic (2011-2018). Via ViraFEST, peptide pools expanded antigen-specific T cells before TCR sequencing. As concerns this clonotype: Antigen: not known.

The germline V gene has CDR1 MDHEN and CDR2 SYDVKM. CDR3 size: 10 residues. V was cut by 4 bases and J by 12 bases, with 9 bases left in between. Oncomine TCR Beta short-read sequencing was applied to DNA from cultured CD4+ T cells. Scientists extracted genomic DNA from CD4+ T cells grown in culture. One entry per CDR3 protein, called by TCRdb with MiXCR from the PCR reads. This sample carries approximately 11,000 distinct CDR3 sequences, around 30% of them seen once, and the ten largest clones take 15% to 20%. The gene calls are TRBV28 and TRBJ1-1; D not certain. Source material: CD4+ T cells from blood, cultured in vitro. The TCR comes from a human donor in good health. This CDR3 reads CASSSFATFF. The CDR3 bases are TGTGCCAGCAGTTCGTTCGCTACTTTCTTT.